One and the same sample provided the 14 T cell receptor beta chains below, sequenced in a study of PD-1 blockade in classical Hodgkin lymphoma. TCRdb's copy holds only in-frame clones and misses some; the assay was immunoSEQ multiplex PCR. Altogether tens of thousands of clones are present, about 89% being singletons, with the ten largest covering about a tenth. Time point meaning: cycle 4 day 1 (C4D1), after about 6 weeks of nivolumab. Brentuximab vedotin exposure varied, and every patient relapsed after autologous stem cell transplantation. This material consisted of peripheral blood mononuclear cells (PBMCs), taken before the fourth cycle of nivolumab. The origin of the receptors is a human donor with classical Hodgkin lymphoma.

V and J are TRBV9 and TRBJ2-1; weak D call: TRBD1 (7 bases). Trimming stripped 1 base from V and 6 bases from J, with 26 bases between. The CDR3 covers 19 residues. CDR1 is SGDLS and CDR2 is YYNGEE in the germline V gene. The CDR3 DNA reads as TGTGCCAGCAGCGTAACAGGGGCAGGGGGGCTCACGACGGTCAATGAGCAGTTCTTC. Translated, it gives CASSVTGAGGLTTVNEQFF. The variable domain in full, completed from reference TRBV9 and TRBJ2-1, reads DSGVTQTPKHLITATGQRVTLRCSPRSGDLSVYWYQQSLDQGLQFLIQYYNGEERAKGNILERFSAQQFPDLHSELNLSSLELGDSALYFCASSVTGAGGLTTVNEQFFGPGTRLTVL.

The CDR3 nucleotides are TGTGCCAGCAGCCCCTTTCGGGCCCGCGGGGGGACTTCCTACGAGCAGTACTTC. Its protein is CASSPFRARGGTSYEQYF. V usage is TRBV5-5 and J usage is TRBJ2-7; 8 positions agree with TRBD2. The CDR3 spans 18 residues. The junction had 16 bases not matched to a gene; V was cut back by 4 bases and J by 1 base. The germline V gene has CDR1 SGHKS and CDR2 YYEKEE (reference sequence).

The chain carries TRBV9 and TRBJ2-3; D remains unclear. CDR1 is SGDLS and CDR2 is YYNGEE in the germline V gene. The CDR3 is 13 residues long. Deletions cut 2 bases from V and 4 bases from J, with 8 bases between. CDR3 loop: CASSVSNADTQYF. CDR3 nucleotides: TGTGCCAGCAGCGTTTCCAATGCAGATACGCAGTATTTT.

The genes are TRBV11-3 and TRBJ2-7; the match to TRBD2 covers 8 bases. The germline V gene encodes CDR1 SGHNT and CDR2 YENEEA. V was clipped by 5 bases and J by 2 bases; unmatched bases: 2. The CDR3 extends over 13 amino acids. The CDR3 is CASSAGGAYEQYF. The CDR3 nucleotides read TGTGCCAGCAGCGCCGGGGGGGCCTACGAGCAGTACTTC.

This clone was seen only once. CDR3 residues: CATSYAGWEQYF. The DNA of the CDR3 is TGTGCCACCAGCTACGCCGGGTGGGAGCAGTACTTC. The chain has TRBV15 and TRBJ2-7; D gene uncertain. The CDR3 is 12 residues long. The V gene's germline CDR1 is LNHNV and CDR2 YYDKDF (reference sequence). V was pared by 5 bases and J by 7 bases, with 12 bases between.

V usage is TRBV19 and J usage is TRBJ1-1; D is ambiguous. This CDR3 contains 15 residues. Trimming cost V 6 bases and J 0 bases, with 14 bases left between them. CDR1 and CDR2 (germline): LNHDA, SQIVND (reference sequence). The CDR3 region is CASSTRNRMNTEAFF. CDR3 sequence (DNA): TGTGCCAGTAGCACCAGAAACCGGATGAACACTGAAGCTTTCTTT.

The CDR3 nucleotides are TGTGCCAGCAGCCAAGTGGTCAGCTCCTACGAGCAGTACTTC. It codes for CASSQVVSSYEQYF. This chain links TRBV14 with TRBJ2-7; no reliable D call. The CDR3 consists of 14 residues. Trimming took off 1 base at V and 0 bases at J, with 7 bases between the two ends. Germline CDR1 SGHDN, CDR2 FVKESK.

CDR3: CSVLAGRDLNEQFF. CDR3 nucleotides: TGCAGCGTATTAGCGGGTAGGGATTTGAATGAGCAGTTCTTC. V is TRBV29-1 and J is TRBJ2-1, with 7 bases identical to TRBD2. The CDR3 extends over 14 amino acids. Germline V CDR1 and CDR2: SQVTM, ANQGSEA. After removal of 6 bases from V and 7 bases from J, the junction contained 12 bases not matched to a gene.

The gene calls are TRBV7-6 and TRBJ2-7; TRBD2 might be the D (6 bases). CDR1 SGHVS and CDR2 FNYEAQ come from the germline V gene. Trimming took 2 bases from V and 3 from J, leaving 11 bases between them. The CDR3 consists of 14 residues. The CDR3 is CASSLWEASYEQYF. CDR3 sequence (DNA): TGTGCCAGCAGCTTATGGGAGGCGAGCTACGAGCAGTACTTC. Based on the CDR3 plus reference TRBV7-6 and TRBJ2-7, the full variable domain is GAGVSQSPRYKVTKRGQDVALRCDPISGHVSLYWYRQALGQGPEFLTYFNYEAQQDKSGLPNDRFSAERPEGSISTLTIQRTEQRDSAMYRCASSLWEASYEQYFGPGTRLTVT.

The chain links TRBV25-1 to TRBJ1-6; D is undetermined. V was trimmed by 1 base and J by 6 bases, leaving 13 bases between them. Germline lookup yields CDR1 MGHDK and CDR2 SYGVNS. The CDR3 length is 16 residues. CDR3 DNA sequence: TGTGCCAGCAGTGAATCGGGAAGGGTCCGTAATTCACCCCTCCACTTT. This gives the protein CASSESGRVRNSPLHF. The full variable domain, completed using reference TRBV25-1 and TRBJ1-6, is EADIYQTPRYLVIGTGKKITLECSQTMGHDKMYWYQQDPGMELHLIHYSYGVNSTEKGDLSSESTVSRIRTEHFPLTLESARPSHTSQYLCASSESGRVRNSPLHFGNGTRLTVT.

This chain uses TRBV7-3 with TRBJ2-3; 9 bases align to TRBD2. V was pared by 7 bases and J by 1 base, with 3 bases of the junction left unmatched. Germline loops: CDR1 SGHTA, CDR2 FQGTGA. CDR3 size: 14 residues. The CDR3 region has the DNA TGTGCCAGCAACCCTAGCGGGGGCACAGATACGCAGTATTTT. This codes for CASNPSGGTDTQYF.

The chain employs TRBV5-4 and TRBJ2-3, with D possibly TRBD1 on 6 matching bases. This CDR3 is built from 15 residues. Per the germline V gene, CDR1 is SGHNT and CDR2 is YYREEE (reference sequence). V was shortened by 2 bases and J by 2 bases, with 12 bases between the two germline ends. The CDR3: CASSLKDRYTDTQYF. The CDR3 DNA reads as TGTGCCAGCAGCTTAAAGGACAGATACACAGATACGCAGTATTTT.

V usage is TRBV29-1 and J usage is TRBJ1-1; no clear D. Germline V gives CDR1 SQVTM, CDR2 ANQGSEA. The CDR3 length is 13 residues. V was pared by 7 bases and J by 0 bases, with 12 bases between. The CDR3 loop is CSACRNMNTEAFF. CDR3 nucleotides: TGCAGCGCATGTAGGAACATGAACACTGAAGCTTTCTTT.

Worth noting for this clone: Relative to the germline gene, one junction end is altered; a read error may explain this. The chain couples TRBV7-7 to TRBJ2-1; D might be TRBD1 (5 bases). The CDR3 loop spans 13 amino acids. Germline assignment: CDR1 SSHAT and CDR2 FNYEAQ (reference sequence). CDR3 region: CASSPTVNNEQFF. The CDR3, as DNA: TGTGCTAGCAGCCCGACAGTCAACAATGAGCAGTTCTTC.